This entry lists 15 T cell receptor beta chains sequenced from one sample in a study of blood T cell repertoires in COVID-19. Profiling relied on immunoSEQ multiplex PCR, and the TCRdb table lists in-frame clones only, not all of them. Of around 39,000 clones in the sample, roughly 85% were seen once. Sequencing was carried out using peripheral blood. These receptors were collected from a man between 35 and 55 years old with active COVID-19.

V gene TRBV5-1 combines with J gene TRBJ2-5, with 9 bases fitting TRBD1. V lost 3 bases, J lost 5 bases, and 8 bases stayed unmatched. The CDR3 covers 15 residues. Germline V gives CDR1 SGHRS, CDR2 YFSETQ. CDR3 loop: CASSYEGQGLETQYF. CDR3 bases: TGCGCCAGCAGCTATGAGGGACAGGGTTTGGAGACCCAGTACTTC. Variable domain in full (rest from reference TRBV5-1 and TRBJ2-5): KAGVTQTPRYLIKTRGQQVTLSCSPISGHRSVSWYQQTPGQGLQFLFEYFSETQRNKGNFPGRFSGRQFSNSRSEMNVSTLELGDSALYLCASSYEGQGLETQYFGPGTRLLVL.

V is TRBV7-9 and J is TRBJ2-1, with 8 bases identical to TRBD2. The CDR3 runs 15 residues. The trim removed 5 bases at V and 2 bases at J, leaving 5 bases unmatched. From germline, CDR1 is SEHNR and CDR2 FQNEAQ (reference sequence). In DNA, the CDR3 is TGTGCCAGCAGCAACCTAGCGGGCGCCTACAATGAGCAGTTCTTC. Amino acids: CASSNLAGAYNEQFF.

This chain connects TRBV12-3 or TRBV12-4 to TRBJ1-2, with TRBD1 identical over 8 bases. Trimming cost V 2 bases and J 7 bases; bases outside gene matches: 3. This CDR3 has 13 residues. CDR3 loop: CASSLTGGFGYTF. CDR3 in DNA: TGTGCCAGCAGTTTAACAGGGGGTTTTGGCTACACCTTC.

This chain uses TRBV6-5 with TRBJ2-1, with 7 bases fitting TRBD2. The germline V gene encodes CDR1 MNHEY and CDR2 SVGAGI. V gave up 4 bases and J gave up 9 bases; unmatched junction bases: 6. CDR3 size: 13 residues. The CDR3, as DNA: TGTGCCAGCAGTTGGGCGGGAGAGGGTGAGCAGTTCTTC. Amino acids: CASSWAGEGEQFF.

The CDR3 region is CASTSFGDTEAFF. CDR3 sequence (DNA): TGTGCCAGCACTTCCTTCGGGGACACTGAAGCTTTCTTT. The rearrangement joins TRBV12-3 or TRBV12-4 to TRBJ1-1; D call uncertain. With 7 bases removed from V and 3 bases from J, the gap between germline ends came to 12 bases. The CDR3 is 13 residues long.

CDR3 sequence reads: CASSEWTSGRDNEQFF. In nucleotides, the CDR3 is TGTGCCAGCAGTGAATGGACTAGCGGGAGGGACAATGAGCAGTTCTTC. The rearrangement joins TRBV25-1 to TRBJ2-1; 15 bases match TRBD2. CDR1 and CDR2 from the germline V gene are MGHDK and SYGVNS. With 1 base clipped from V and 5 bases from J, the junction kept 0 bases outside the gene matches. The CDR3 runs to 16 residues.

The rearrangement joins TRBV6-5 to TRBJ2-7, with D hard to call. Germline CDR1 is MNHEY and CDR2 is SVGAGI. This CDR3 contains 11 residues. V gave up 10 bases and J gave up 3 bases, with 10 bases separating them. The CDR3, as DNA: TGTGCCACGAAAAAGAGCTACGAGCAGTACTTC. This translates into CATKKSYEQYF.

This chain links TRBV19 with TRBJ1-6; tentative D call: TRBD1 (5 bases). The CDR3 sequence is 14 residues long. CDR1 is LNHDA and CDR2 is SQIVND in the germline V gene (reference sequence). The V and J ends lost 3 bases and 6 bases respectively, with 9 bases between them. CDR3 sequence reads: CASSIGHPNSPLHF. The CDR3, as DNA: TGTGCCAGTAGTATTGGACACCCTAATTCACCCCTCCACTTT.

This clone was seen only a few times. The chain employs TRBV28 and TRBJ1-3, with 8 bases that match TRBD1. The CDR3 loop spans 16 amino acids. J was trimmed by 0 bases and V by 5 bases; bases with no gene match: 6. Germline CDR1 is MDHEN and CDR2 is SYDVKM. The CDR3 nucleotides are TGTGCCAGCAGTAGGGGAGGGACAGGCTCTGGAAACACCATATATTTT. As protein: CASSRGGTGSGNTIYF.

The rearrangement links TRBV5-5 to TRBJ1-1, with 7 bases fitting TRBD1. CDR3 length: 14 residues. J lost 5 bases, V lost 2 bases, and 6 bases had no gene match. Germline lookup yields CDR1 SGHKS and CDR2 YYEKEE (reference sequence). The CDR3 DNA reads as TGTGCCAGCAGCTTACAGGGGAGGAGAACTGAAGCTTTCTTT. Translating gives CASSLQGRRTEAFF.

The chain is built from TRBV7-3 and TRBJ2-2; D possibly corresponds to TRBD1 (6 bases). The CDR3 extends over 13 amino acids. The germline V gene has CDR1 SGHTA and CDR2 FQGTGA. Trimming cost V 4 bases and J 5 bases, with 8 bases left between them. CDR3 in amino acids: CASSSTGTGELFF. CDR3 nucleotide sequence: TGTGCCAGCAGCTCCACAGGGACCGGGGAGCTGTTTTTT.

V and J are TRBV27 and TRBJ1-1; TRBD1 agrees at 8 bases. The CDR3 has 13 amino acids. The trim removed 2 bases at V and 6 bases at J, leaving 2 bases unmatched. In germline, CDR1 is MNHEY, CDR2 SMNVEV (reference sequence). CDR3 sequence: CASSLGQGAEAFF. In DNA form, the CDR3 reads TGTGCCAGCAGTTTAGGACAGGGTGCTGAAGCTTTCTTT.

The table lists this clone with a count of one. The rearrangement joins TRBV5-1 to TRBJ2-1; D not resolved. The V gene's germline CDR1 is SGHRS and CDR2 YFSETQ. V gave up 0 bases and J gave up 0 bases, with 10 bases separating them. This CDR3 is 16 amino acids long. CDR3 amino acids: CASSLAGPSSYNEQFF. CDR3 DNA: TGCGCCAGCAGCTTGGCAGGTCCGAGCTCCTACAATGAGCAGTTCTTC. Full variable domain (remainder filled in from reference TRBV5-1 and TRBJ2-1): KAGVTQTPRYLIKTRGQQVTLSCSPISGHRSVSWYQQTPGQGLQFLFEYFSETQRNKGNFPGRFSGRQFSNSRSEMNVSTLELGDSALYLCASSLAGPSSYNEQFFGPGTRLTVL.

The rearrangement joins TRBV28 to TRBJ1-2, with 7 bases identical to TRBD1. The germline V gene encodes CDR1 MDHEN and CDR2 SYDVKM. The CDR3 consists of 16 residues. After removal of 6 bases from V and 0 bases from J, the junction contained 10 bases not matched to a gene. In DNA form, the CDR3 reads TGTGCCAGCAGGCCCATCACCGGGACAGCTAACTATGGCTACACCTTC. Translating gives CASRPITGTANYGYTF.

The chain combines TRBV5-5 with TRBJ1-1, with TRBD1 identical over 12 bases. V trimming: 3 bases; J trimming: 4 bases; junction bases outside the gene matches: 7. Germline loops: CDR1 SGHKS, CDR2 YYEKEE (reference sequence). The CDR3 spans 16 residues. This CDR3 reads CASSSGQGARGTEAFF. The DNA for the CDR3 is TGTGCCAGCAGCTCGGGACAGGGGGCTCGAGGCACTGAAGCTTTCTTT.